This T cell receptor beta chain was identified during a study of blood T cell repertoires in COVID-19. Study details: From T cells, B-cell-depleted T cells, or PBMCs came the material, which was cDNA or gDNA.

In the authors' workflow: Estimation of nucleated cell counts was performed using reference gene primer amplification. Repertoires were generated with immunoSEQ multiplex PCR, while TCRdb's copy carries only in-frame clones and drops some. V, J and clone size are taken as reported in that table, and D and trimming were inferred from the DNA itself. The sample lists more than 80,000 clones, 72% occurring once. Germline trimming cut 2 bases from V and 9 bases from J; bases unmatched to any gene: 7. Looked up from germline, CDR1 is MNHEY and CDR2 is SVGAGI. The CDR3 consists of 15 residues. The source of this sequence is a woman aged 60-75 years in a cohort sampled during active or convalescent COVID-19. Material: peripheral blood. The chain links TRBV6-5 to TRBJ1-5; 10 bases are shared with TRBD1. This chain's CDR3 is CASSYAPGQGLPQHF. The CDR3 coding sequence is TGTGCCAGCAGTTACGCCCCGGGACAGGGGCTGCCCCAGCATTTT.